This T cell receptor beta chain appears in the sequencing data of a study of Tregs in tolerant kidney transplant recipients. V dropped 3 bases and J dropped 4; count of bases not matched to a gene: 1. This CDR3 spans 15 amino acids. CDR1 is MDHEN, CDR2 SYDVKM, per germline. Libraries were prepared by immunoSEQ multiplex PCR; TCRdb keeps only in-frame clonotypes and omits some of them. Of 60,000 to 65,000 clones in the sample, 95% to 98% were seen once. This material consisted of Tregs from blood, taken before the transplant. The chain links TRBV28 to TRBJ2-1; 12 bases map to TRBD2. The receptor comes from a human donor who received a combined kidney and bone marrow transplant. CDR3 sequence reads: CASSFLAGGYNEQFF. The DNA for the CDR3 is TGTGCCAGCAGTTTCCTAGCGGGGGGGTACAATGAGCAGTTCTTC.